This TCR beta chain was sequenced for a study of early T cells in non-severe SARS-CoV-2 infection. Study-level background: Unsorted whole blood bulk RNA was sequenced, with unpaired chains. Study conclusions and caveats: Comparison of clonotypes with VDJdb favored anti-spike CD8 responses while missing private and CD4 specificities.

Attached unique molecular identifiers marked individual cDNA molecules. One entry per CDR3 protein results from TCRdb running MiXCR on the 5' RACE reads. The sample includes roughly 35,000 distinct CDR3 sequences, roughly 5.9% of them seen just once. The V gene's germline CDR1 is LNHDA and CDR2 SQIVND (reference sequence). The CDR3 spans 14 residues. Trimming shortened V by 2 bases and J by 6 bases, and 14 bases separated the two germline ends. About this clonotype itself: Antigen specificity is unknown.

Sequenced: whole blood. V is TRBV19 and J is TRBJ2-7; D call uncertain. The receptor was isolated from an adult who was a healthcare worker with PCR-confirmed SARS-CoV-2 infection or an uninfected control (not recorded which). In nucleotides, the CDR3 is TGTGCCAGTAGTATACTCGGGCAGGCGGCCGAGCAGTACTTC. Translation: CASSILGQAAEQYF.